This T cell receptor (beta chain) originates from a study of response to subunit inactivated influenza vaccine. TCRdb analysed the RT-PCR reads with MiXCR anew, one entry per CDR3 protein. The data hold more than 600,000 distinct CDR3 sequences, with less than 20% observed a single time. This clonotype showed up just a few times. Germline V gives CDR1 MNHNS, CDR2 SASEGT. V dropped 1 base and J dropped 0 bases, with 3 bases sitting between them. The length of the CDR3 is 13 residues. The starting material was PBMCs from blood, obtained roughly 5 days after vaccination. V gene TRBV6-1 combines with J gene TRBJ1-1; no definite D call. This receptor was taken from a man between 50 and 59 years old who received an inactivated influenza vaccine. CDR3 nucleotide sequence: TGTGCCAGCAGTGAAGTGGTGAACACTGAAGCTTTCTTT. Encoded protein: CASSEVVNTEAFF.